What follows is one T cell receptor (beta chain) and its context. Its specificity is unknown. These data come from a study of cytomegalovirus exposure and HLA in healthy donors. Overall study findings and caveats: Cytomegalovirus-associated status was assigned to some 160 TCR beta chains. Per a later analysis, about 17,000 TCR beta sequences showed association with HLA alleles at 0.05 false discovery rate. Certain indistinguishable V segments, among them TRBV6-2 and TRBV6-3, were excluded. The authors later linked a missense DCLRE1C variant to TCR beta V- and J-gene trimming.

This PCR relied on a set of 60 Vbeta primers and 13 Jbeta primers. TCRdb keeps only in-frame clones here, not all; method: immunoSEQ multiplex PCR. Of some 130,000 clones listed, 65% to 80% are singletons. V lost 3 bases and J lost 5; bases outside the gene matches: 20. The CDR3 contains 19 residues. Germline V gives CDR1 SNHLY, CDR2 FYNNEI. The sequencing sample was made of PBMCs. The receptor comes from a man in his forties or fifties in good health and CMV-seronegative. The chain employs TRBV2 and TRBJ2-5; 8 bases fit TRBD2. CDR3 in amino acids: CASSERKIGGGRGLETQYF. The CDR3 DNA reads as TGTGCCAGCAGTGAGAGGAAAATCGGGGGGGGACGCGGGTTGGAGACCCAGTACTTC.